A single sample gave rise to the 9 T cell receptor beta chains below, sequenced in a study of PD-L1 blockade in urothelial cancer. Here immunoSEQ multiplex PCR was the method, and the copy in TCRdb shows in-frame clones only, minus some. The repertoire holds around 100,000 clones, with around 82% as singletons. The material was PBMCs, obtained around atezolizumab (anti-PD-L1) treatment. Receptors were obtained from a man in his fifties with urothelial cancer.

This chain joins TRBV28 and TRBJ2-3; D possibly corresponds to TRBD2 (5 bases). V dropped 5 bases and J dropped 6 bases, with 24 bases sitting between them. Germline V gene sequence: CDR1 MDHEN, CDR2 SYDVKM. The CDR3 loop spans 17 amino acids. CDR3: CASSPASAVPPGDTQYF. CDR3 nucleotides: TGTGCCAGCAGTCCCGCGTCAGCGGTTCCCCCCGGGGATACGCAGTATTTT.

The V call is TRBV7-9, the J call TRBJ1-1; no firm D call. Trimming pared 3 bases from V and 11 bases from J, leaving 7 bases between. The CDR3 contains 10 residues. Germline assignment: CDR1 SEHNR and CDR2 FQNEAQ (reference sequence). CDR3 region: CASSFLEAFF. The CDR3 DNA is TGTGCCAGCAGCTTCCTGGAGGCTTTCTTT. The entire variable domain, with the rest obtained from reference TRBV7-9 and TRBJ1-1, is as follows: DTGVSQNPRHKITKRGQNVTFRCDPISEHNRLYWYRQTLGQGPEFLTYFQNEAQLEKSRLLSDRFSAERPKGSFSTLEIQRTEQGDSAMYLCASSFLEAFFGQGTRLTVV.

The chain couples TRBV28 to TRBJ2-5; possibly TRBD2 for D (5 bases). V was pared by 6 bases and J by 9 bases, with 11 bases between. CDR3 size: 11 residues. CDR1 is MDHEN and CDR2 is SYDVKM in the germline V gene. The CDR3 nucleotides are TGTGCCAGCAGCTGGAGCGGACCCCAGTACTTC. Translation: CASSWSGPQYF. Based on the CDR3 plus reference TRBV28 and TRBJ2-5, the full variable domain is DVKVTQSSRYLVKRTGEKVFLECVQDMDHENMFWYRQDPGLGLRLIYFSYDVKMKEKGDIPEGYSVSREKKERFSLILESASTNQTSMYLCASSWSGPQYFGPGTRLLVL.

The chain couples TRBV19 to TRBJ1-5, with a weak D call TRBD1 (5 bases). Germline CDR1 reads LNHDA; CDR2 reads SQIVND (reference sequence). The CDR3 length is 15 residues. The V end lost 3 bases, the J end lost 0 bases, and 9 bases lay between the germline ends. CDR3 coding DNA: TGTGCCAGTAGTATGGGGGGATATAGCAATCAGCCCCAGCATTTT. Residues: CASSMGGYSNQPQHF.

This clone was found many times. The CDR3: CATTEGFPETQYF. The CDR3 nucleotides read TGTGCCACCACAGAGGGTTTCCCAGAGACCCAGTACTTC. V is TRBV18 and J is TRBJ2-5; D may be TRBD2 (5 bases). The CDR3 totals 13 residues. Germline V CDR1 and CDR2: KGHSH, LQKENI. V was trimmed by 10 bases and J by 4 bases, leaving 16 bases between them.

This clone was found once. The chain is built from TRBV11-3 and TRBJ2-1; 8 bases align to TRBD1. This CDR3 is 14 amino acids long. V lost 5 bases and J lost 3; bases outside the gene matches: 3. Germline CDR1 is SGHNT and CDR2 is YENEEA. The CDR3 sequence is CASSRDRYYNEQFF. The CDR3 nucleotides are TGTGCCAGCAGCCGGGACAGGTACTACAATGAGCAGTTCTTC.

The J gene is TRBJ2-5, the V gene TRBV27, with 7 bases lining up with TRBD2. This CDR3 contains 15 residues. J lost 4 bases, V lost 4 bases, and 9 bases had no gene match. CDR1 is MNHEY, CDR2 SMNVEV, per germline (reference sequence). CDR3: CASSWGGGPGETQYF. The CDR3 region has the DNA TGTGCCAGCAGTTGGGGGGGAGGGCCGGGAGAGACCCAGTACTTC.

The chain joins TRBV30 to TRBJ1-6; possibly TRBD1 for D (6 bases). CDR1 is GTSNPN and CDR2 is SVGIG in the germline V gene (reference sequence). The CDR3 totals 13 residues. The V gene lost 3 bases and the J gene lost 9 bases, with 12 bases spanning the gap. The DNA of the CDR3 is TGTGCCTGGAGCGGGACAAGGAGTTCACCCCTCCACTTT. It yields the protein CAWSGTRSSPLHF.

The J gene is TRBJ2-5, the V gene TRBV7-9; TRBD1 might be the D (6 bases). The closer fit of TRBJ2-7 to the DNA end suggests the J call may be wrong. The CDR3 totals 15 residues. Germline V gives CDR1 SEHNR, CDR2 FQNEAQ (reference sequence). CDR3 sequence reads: CASSLVEGGSYEQYF. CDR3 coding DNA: TGTGCCAGCAGCTTAGTGGAAGGGGGTTCCTACGAGCAGTACTTC.